A selection of T cell receptor beta chains follows, all from one sample in a study of immune evolution from preneoplasia to lung adenocarcinoma. Clones were sequenced by immunoSEQ multiplex PCR, and TCRdb holds only the in-frame ones, with some missing. The sample carries thousands of clones, almost 80% recorded once. The source material was FFPE adjacent normal lung tissue. The receptors here all came from a person aged 65 to 85 with lung adenocarcinoma. CDR3s include the opening cysteine and the closing phenylalanine or tryptophan. The order of the fields is V gene, J gene, CDR3 protein.

v_call: TRBV7-6; j_call: TRBJ1-6; cdr3_aa: CASSLGTDHYNSPLHF
v_call: TRBV20-1; j_call: TRBJ1-2; cdr3_aa: CSAPPYGYTF
v_call: TRBV5-1; j_call: TRBJ1-2; cdr3_aa: CASSLKQGQVRGYTF
v_call: TRBV28; j_call: TRBJ1-1; cdr3_aa: CASPSGGEAFF
v_call: TRBV7-3; j_call: TRBJ2-1; cdr3_aa: CASSPNRDSYNEQFF
v_call: TRBV7-9; j_call: TRBJ2-5; cdr3_aa: CASSLPGGPETQYF
v_call: TRBV6-1; j_call: TRBJ2-7; cdr3_aa: CASSERSGRRSYEQYF
v_call: TRBV5-4; j_call: TRBJ2-3; cdr3_aa: CASSLLGQGLSDTQYF
v_call: TRBV2; j_call: TRBJ1-2; cdr3_aa: CAAGSNYGYTF
v_call: TRBV10-3; j_call: TRBJ2-7; cdr3_aa: CAINAGTPYEQYF
v_call: TRBV29-1; j_call: TRBJ1-2; cdr3_aa: CSVRTGTDYGYTF
v_call: TRBV7-8; j_call: TRBJ2-5; cdr3_aa: CASSPRDRRETQYF
v_call: TRBV29-1; j_call: TRBJ1-2; cdr3_aa: CSAPTGGAHYGYTF
v_call: TRBV7-8; j_call: TRBJ1-2; cdr3_aa: CASSLEGGDYGYTF
v_call: TRBV7-9; j_call: TRBJ1-4; cdr3_aa: CASSEQGFNEKLFF
v_call: TRBV7-8; j_call: TRBJ2-1; cdr3_aa: CASSPAVAGGRYNEQFF
v_call: TRBV7-8; j_call: TRBJ2-7; cdr3_aa: CASSIPAGGTEQYF
v_call: TRBV30; j_call: TRBJ1-3; cdr3_aa: CAWSVGSGGGNTIYF
v_call: TRBV28; j_call: TRBJ2-7; cdr3_aa: CASSPTGGLDEQYF
v_call: TRBV9; j_call: TRBJ2-3; cdr3_aa: CASSVGPHTDTQYF
v_call: TRBV14; j_call: TRBJ1-2; cdr3_aa: CASSQERHYGYTF
v_call: TRBV7-9; j_call: TRBJ2-5; cdr3_aa: CASSKAGETQYF
v_call: TRBV7-2; j_call: TRBJ1-1; cdr3_aa: CASSLGLLQGAAFF
v_call: TRBV18; j_call: TRBJ2-5; cdr3_aa: CASSPYQETQYF
v_call: TRBV7-6; j_call: TRBJ2-1; cdr3_aa: CASHEWGGLEAPNEQFF
v_call: TRBV6-5; j_call: TRBJ1-2; cdr3_aa: CASSYGPTGHYGYTF
v_call: TRBV18; j_call: TRBJ2-1; cdr3_aa: CASSPPTSGGDEQFF
v_call: TRBV27; j_call: TRBJ1-6; cdr3_aa: CASSFAYSDSPLHF
v_call: TRBV11-3; j_call: TRBJ1-1; cdr3_aa: CASSLSRGSEAFF
v_call: TRBV6-1; j_call: TRBJ2-3; cdr3_aa: CASSESPGQGADTQYF
v_call: TRBV6-6; j_call: TRBJ2-7; cdr3_aa: CASSEQGYEQYF
v_call: TRBV19; j_call: TRBJ2-7; cdr3_aa: CASSRQGLEQYF
v_call: TRBV19; j_call: TRBJ2-3; cdr3_aa: CASSAVLAGESYTQYF
v_call: TRBV18; j_call: TRBJ1-2; cdr3_aa: CASSRTGGVGYTF
v_call: TRBV5-1; j_call: TRBJ2-7; cdr3_aa: CASSPGGTGTYEQYF
v_call: TRBV7-6; j_call: TRBJ1-5; cdr3_aa: CASSPRTGGGQPQHF
v_call: TRBV19; j_call: TRBJ2-7; cdr3_aa: CASSITGQKYEQYF
v_call: TRBV19; j_call: TRBJ2-1; cdr3_aa: CASSLTGSSYNEQFF